Shown below are 18 T cell receptor beta chains from a single sample sequenced in a study of blood T cell repertoires in COVID-19 (dated by TCRdb to the early 2020s). Receptor amplification or capture employed the immunoSEQ multiplex PCR assay. The clones in this table, taken by TCRdb from immuneACCESS, are in-frame only. Not every clone is retained; where verified, under half of the shortfall comes from an unresolved V gene, and the cause of the rest is unknown. Recorded for this sample are roughly 220,000 clones; over 75% of them occurred a single time. The ten largest clones take up approximately 5.9% of the sample. Sequencing used peripheral blood. These receptors were taken from a man of 80 years or more with acute or convalescent COVID-19.

The chain employs TRBV9 and TRBJ2-2; 10 positions match TRBD1. Germline V gene data show CDR1 as SGDLS and CDR2 as YYNGEE. With V trimmed by 4 bases and J by 3 bases, 15 bases remained unmatched. The CDR3 sequence is 19 residues long. The CDR3 DNA follows: TGTGCCAGCAGCACCCGGGGGGACAGGGGAGTTGGCGACACCGGGGAGCTGTTTTTT. This gives the protein CASSTRGDRGVGDTGELFF.

The chain joins TRBV5-1 to TRBJ2-7; 7 bases are shared with TRBD2. With V trimmed by 4 bases and J by 2 bases, 9 bases remained unmatched. CDR1 and CDR2 (germline): SGHRS, YFSETQ. This CDR3 contains 15 residues. The CDR3 is CASSPSGTTTYEQYF. The CDR3 nucleotides read TGCGCCAGCAGCCCCTCCGGGACTACGACCTACGAGCAGTACTTC.

This chain connects TRBV3-1 (or the pseudogene TRBV3-2) to TRBJ1-5, with 7 bases that match TRBD1. The junction had 3 bases not matched to a gene; V was cut back by 3 bases and J by 4 bases. CDR3 length: 14 amino acids. The germline V gene encodes CDR1 LGHDT and CDR2 YNNKEL (reference sequence). The CDR3, as DNA: TGTGCCAGCAGCCAGCAACAGGGGAATCAGCCCCAGCATTTT. It codes for CASSQQQGNQPQHF.

The chain uses TRBV28 and TRBJ2-2, with 7 bases that match TRBD2. This CDR3 comprises 13 residues. The ends lost 9 bases at V and 1 base at J; junction bases unmatched: 2. Germline lookup yields CDR1 MDHEN and CDR2 SYDVKM. In DNA, the CDR3 is TGTGCCAGTGAGCGGGAGAACACCGGGGAGCTGTTTTTT. Its translation: CASERENTGELFF.

The chain uses TRBV6-5 and TRBJ2-7; D is unresolved. CDR3 length: 12 residues. Germline V CDR1 and CDR2: MNHEY, SVGAGI. V lost 8 bases and J lost 0, with 8 bases in between. In DNA form, the CDR3 reads TGTGCCAGCGAGAGGAGCTCCTACGAGCAGTACTTC. Residues: CASERSSYEQYF.

J is TRBJ2-3 and V is TRBV5-1, with a possible D match to TRBD1 (6 bases). The CDR3 is 14 residues long. V lost 1 base, J lost 3 bases, and 9 bases lay in between. Germline V gene lookup returns CDR1 SGHRS and CDR2 YFSETQ. CDR3 sequence (DNA): TGCGCCAGCAGCTTGAACCAGGGGACAGATACGCAGTATTTT. It specifies CASSLNQGTDTQYF.

This clone was found once. This chain connects TRBV9 to TRBJ1-1, with D tentatively TRBD1 (5 bases). The V end was cut by 6 bases, the J end by 2 bases, with 17 bases between. CDR1 and CDR2 (germline): SGDLS, YYNGEE. This CDR3 has 15 residues. The CDR3 reads CASNAGDSTNTEAFF. CDR3 DNA sequence: TGTGCCAGCAACGCTGGAGACAGCACCAACACTGAAGCTTTCTTT. Supplemented by reference TRBV9 and TRBJ1-1, the full variable domain reads DSGVTQTPKHLITATGQRVTLRCSPRSGDLSVYWYQQSLDQGLQFLIQYYNGEERAKGNILERFSAQQFPDLHSELNLSSLELGDSALYFCASNAGDSTNTEAFFGQGTRLTVV.

CDR3 coding DNA: TGTGCCAGCAGCGGGGTCCTGGTCAATGAGCAGTTCTTC. Translating it yields CASSGVLVNEQFF. V is TRBV27 and J is TRBJ2-1; weak D call: TRBD2 (5 bases). Trimming stripped 6 bases from V and 6 bases from J, with 12 bases between. CDR1 is MNHEY, CDR2 SMNVEV, per germline (reference sequence). This CDR3 spans 13 amino acids.

The chain employs TRBV5-1 and TRBJ2-5, with 12 bases lining up with TRBD2. With V trimmed by 2 bases and J by 4 bases, 3 bases remained unmatched. This CDR3 has 15 residues. CDR1 and CDR2 (germline): SGHRS, YFSETQ. The CDR3 region is CASSLRTSGVETQYF. The CDR3 DNA sequence: TGCGCCAGCAGCTTACGGACTAGCGGGGTAGAGACCCAGTACTTC.

This chain uses TRBV7-2 with TRBJ2-3; no firm D call. V was clipped by 5 bases and J by 0 bases, with 15 bases between them. Looked up from germline, CDR1 is SGHTA and CDR2 is FQGNSA. CDR3 length equals 16 residues. The CDR3 sequence is CASSHPVRPSTDTQYF. The DNA of the CDR3 is TGTGCCAGCAGCCACCCGGTCCGCCCCAGCACAGATACGCAGTATTTT.

This chain uses TRBV11-3 with TRBJ2-5; TRBD1 matches at 10 bases. The CDR3 is made up of 14 amino acids. V dropped 5 bases and J dropped 5; count of bases not matched to a gene: 5. Germline assignment: CDR1 SGHNT and CDR2 YENEEA. CDR3 nucleotide sequence: TGTGCCAGCAGCCCGACAGGGGGCGGGGAGACCCAGTACTTC. The encoded protein is CASSPTGGGETQYF.

This sequence joins TRBV14 and TRBJ2-3, with D hard to call. Germline V lookup: CDR1 SGHDN, CDR2 FVKESK. V lost 2 bases, J lost 6 bases, and 12 bases lay in between. This CDR3 is 14 amino acids long. CDR3 loop: CASSQLSPPDTQYF. The DNA for the CDR3 is TGTGCCAGCAGCCAACTGAGCCCCCCGGATACGCAGTATTTT.

The chain joins TRBV6-2 or TRBV6-3 to TRBJ1-2, with no clear D. This CDR3 is built from 15 residues. From germline, CDR1 is MNHEY and CDR2 SVGEGT. The V end was cut by 1 base, the J end by 4 bases, with 13 bases between. CDR3 DNA sequence: TGTGCCAGCAGTTACTGGGCAGACCTCAGCTATGGCTACACCTTC. Translated, it gives CASSYWADLSYGYTF.

The chain recombines TRBV4-1 with TRBJ2-1, with 8 nucleotides matching TRBD2. Germline V gene sequence: CDR1 MGHRA, CDR2 YSYEKL. V was clipped by 6 bases and J by 12 bases; unmatched bases: 10. This CDR3 is 13 amino acids long. CDR3: CASSRTGSGGQFF. The CDR3 DNA reads as TGCGCCAGCAGTCGTACTGGGAGCGGGGGGCAGTTCTTC.

The chain is built from TRBV7-3 and TRBJ2-3, with 8 bases that match TRBD2. The CDR3 length is 15 residues. Germline V gene lookup returns CDR1 SGHTA and CDR2 FQGTGA. The J segment lost 8 bases and the V segment lost 4 bases, leaving 11 bases of the junction unmatched. CDR3 sequence: CASSSGTSGPRTQYF. The DNA of the CDR3 is TGTGCCAGCAGCTCCGGGACTAGTGGACCCCGTACGCAGTATTTT.

J is TRBJ1-2 and V is TRBV28, with 10 bases that match TRBD1. Germline-derived CDR1 and CDR2 are MDHEN and SYDVKM. CDR3 length equals 14 residues. V was clipped by 10 bases and J by 7 bases; unmatched bases: 12. CDR3 sequence reads: CATSTGGGGVGYTF. In DNA form, the CDR3 reads TGTGCCACCTCGACAGGGGGCGGGGGCGTTGGCTACACCTTC.

The V call is TRBV10-2, the J call TRBJ1-1; D might be TRBD1 (6 bases). V lost 3 bases and J lost 5, with 16 bases in between. Germline V gene data show CDR1 as WSHSY and CDR2 as SAAADI. The length of the CDR3 is 15 residues. CDR3 amino acids: CASSEDSGGLTEAFF. For the CDR3, the DNA is TGCGCCAGCAGTGAAGATTCGGGGGGGCTTACTGAAGCTTTCTTT.

This chain joins TRBV24-1 and TRBJ2-2, with TRBD2 identical over 13 bases. J was trimmed by 4 bases and V by 0 bases; bases with no gene match: 10. The CDR3 is 20 residues long. Germline V lookup: CDR1 KGHDR, CDR2 SFDVKD. The CDR3 reads CATSDLGGTSGIAGTGELFF. CDR3 DNA: TGTGCCACCAGTGATTTGGGTGGGACTAGCGGGATTGCGGGCACCGGGGAGCTGTTTTTT.